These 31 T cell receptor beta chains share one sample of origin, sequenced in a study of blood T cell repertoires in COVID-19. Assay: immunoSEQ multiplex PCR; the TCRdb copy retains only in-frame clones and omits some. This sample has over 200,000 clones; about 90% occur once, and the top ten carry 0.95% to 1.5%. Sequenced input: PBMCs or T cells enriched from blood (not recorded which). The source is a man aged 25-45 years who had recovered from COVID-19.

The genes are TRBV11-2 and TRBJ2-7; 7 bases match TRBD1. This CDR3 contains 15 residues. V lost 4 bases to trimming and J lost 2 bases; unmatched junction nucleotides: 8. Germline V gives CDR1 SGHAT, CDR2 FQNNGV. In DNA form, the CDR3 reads TGTGCCAGCAGCTCTCCCAAGGGACAGACCTACGAGCAGTACTTC. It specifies CASSSPKGQTYEQYF.

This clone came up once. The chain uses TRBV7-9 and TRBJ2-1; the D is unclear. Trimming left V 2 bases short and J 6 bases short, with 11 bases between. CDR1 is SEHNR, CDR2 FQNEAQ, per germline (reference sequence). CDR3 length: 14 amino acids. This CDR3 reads CASSLSRITNEQFF. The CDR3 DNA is TGTGCCAGCAGCTTATCTAGGATAACCAATGAGCAGTTCTTC.

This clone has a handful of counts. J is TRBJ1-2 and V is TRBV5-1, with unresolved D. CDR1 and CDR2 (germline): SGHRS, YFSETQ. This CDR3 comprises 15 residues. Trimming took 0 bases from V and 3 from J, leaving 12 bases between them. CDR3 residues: CASSLALGRDYGYTF. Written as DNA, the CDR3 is TGCGCCAGCAGCTTGGCATTGGGCAGAGACTATGGCTACACCTTC.

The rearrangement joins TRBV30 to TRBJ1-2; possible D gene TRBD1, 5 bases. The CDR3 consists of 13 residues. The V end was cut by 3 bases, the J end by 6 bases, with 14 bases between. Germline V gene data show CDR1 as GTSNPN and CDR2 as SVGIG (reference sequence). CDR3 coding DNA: TGTGCCTGGAGAAAACGGGGGGTGGATGGCTACACCTTC. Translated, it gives CAWRKRGVDGYTF.

CDR3 sequence reads: CASSELADEQFF. DNA for the CDR3: TGTGCCAGCAGCGAACTAGCGGATGAGCAGTTCTTC. V is TRBV5-4 and J is TRBJ2-1; 8 bases match TRBD2. Germline assignment: CDR1 SGHNT and CDR2 YYREEE (reference sequence). V gave up 4 bases and J gave up 8 bases; unmatched junction bases: 2. The CDR3 contains 12 residues. Full variable domain (remainder filled in from reference TRBV5-4 and TRBJ2-1): ETGVTQSPTHLIKTRGQQVTLRCSSQSGHNTVSWYQQALGQGPQFIFQYYREEENGRGNFPPRFSGLQFPNYSSELNVNALELDDSALYLCASSELADEQFFGPGTRLTVL.

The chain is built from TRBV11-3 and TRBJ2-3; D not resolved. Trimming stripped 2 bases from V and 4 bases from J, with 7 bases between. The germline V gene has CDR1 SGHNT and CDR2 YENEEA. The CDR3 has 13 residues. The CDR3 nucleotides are TGTGCCAGCAGCTTACTGAGTGCAGATACGCAGTATTTT. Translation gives CASSLLSADTQYF.

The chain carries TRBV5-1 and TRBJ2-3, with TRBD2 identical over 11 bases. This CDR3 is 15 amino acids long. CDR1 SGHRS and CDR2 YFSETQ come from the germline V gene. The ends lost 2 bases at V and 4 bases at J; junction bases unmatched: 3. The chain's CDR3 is CASSFRLAGPDTQYF. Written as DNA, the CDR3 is TGCGCCAGCAGCTTTAGACTAGCGGGACCAGATACGCAGTATTTT.

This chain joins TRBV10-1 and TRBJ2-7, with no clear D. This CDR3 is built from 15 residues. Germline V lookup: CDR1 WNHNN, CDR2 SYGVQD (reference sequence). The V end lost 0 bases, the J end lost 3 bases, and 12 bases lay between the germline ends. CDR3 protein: CASSESVTENYEQYF. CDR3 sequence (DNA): TGCGCCAGCAGTGAGTCGGTCACAGAGAACTACGAGCAGTACTTC.

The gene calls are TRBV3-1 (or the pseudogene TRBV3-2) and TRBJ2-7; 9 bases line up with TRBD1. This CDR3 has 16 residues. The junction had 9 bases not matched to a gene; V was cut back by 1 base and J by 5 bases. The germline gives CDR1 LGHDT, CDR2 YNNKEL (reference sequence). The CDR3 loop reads CASSQVGGTGHHEQYF. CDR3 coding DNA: TGTGCCAGCAGCCAAGTCGGCGGGACAGGGCATCACGAGCAGTACTTC.

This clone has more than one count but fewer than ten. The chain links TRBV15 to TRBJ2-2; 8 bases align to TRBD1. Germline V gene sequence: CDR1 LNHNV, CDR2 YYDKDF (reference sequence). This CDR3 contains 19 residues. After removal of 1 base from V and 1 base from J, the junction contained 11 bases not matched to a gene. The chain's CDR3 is CATSRVKTQGARNTGELFF. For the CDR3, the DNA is TGTGCCACCAGCAGAGTGAAAACTCAGGGGGCGCGGAACACCGGGGAGCTGTTTTTT. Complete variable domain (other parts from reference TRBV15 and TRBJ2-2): DAMVIQNPRYQVTQFGKPVTLSCSQTLNHNVMYWYQQKSSQAPKLLFHYYDKDFNNEADTPDNFQSRRPNTSFCFLDIRSPGLGDTAMYLCATSRVKTQGARNTGELFFGEGSRLTVL.

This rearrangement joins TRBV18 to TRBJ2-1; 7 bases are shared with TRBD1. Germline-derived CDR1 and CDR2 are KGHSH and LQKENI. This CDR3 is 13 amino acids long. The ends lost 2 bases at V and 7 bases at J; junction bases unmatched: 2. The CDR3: CASSPGQENEQFF. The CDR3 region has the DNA TGTGCCAGCTCACCAGGACAGGAAAATGAGCAGTTCTTC.

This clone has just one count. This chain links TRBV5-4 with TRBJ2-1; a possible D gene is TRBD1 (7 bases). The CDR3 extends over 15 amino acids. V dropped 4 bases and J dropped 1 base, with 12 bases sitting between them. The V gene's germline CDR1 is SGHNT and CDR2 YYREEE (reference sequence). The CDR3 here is CASSPSGGSYNEQFF. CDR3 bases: TGTGCCAGCAGCCCATCAGGGGGGTCCTACAATGAGCAGTTCTTC.

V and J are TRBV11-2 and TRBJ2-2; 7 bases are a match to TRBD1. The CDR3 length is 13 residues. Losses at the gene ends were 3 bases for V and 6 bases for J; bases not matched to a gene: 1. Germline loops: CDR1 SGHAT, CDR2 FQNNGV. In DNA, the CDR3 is TGTGCCAGCAGCTTGACAGGGCCCGGGGAGCTGTTTTTT. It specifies CASSLTGPGELFF.

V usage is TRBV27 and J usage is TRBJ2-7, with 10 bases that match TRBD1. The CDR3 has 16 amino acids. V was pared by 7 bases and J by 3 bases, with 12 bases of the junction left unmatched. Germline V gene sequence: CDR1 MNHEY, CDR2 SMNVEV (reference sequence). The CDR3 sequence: CASNVTGGASCYEQYF. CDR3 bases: TGTGCCAGCAACGTGACAGGGGGCGCCTCGTGCTACGAGCAGTACTTC.

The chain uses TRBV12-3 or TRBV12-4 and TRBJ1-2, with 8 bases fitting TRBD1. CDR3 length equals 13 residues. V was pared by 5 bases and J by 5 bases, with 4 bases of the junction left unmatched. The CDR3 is CASSLQGGYGYTF. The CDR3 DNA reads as TGTGCCAGCAGTCTACAGGGGGGATATGGCTACACCTTC.

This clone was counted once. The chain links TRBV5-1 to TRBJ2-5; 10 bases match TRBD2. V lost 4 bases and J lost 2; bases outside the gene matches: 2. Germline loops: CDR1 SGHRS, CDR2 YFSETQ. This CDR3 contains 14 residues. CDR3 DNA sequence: TGCGCCAGCAGCAGGACTAGCGGACAAGAGACCCAGTACTTC. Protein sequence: CASSRTSGQETQYF.

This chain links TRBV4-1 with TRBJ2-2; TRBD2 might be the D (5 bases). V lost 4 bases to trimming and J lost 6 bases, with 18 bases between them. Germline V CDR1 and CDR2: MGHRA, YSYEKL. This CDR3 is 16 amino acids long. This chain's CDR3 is CASSRALTRGPGELFF. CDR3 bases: TGCGCCAGCAGCCGAGCACTCACCCGGGGTCCCGGGGAGCTGTTTTTT.

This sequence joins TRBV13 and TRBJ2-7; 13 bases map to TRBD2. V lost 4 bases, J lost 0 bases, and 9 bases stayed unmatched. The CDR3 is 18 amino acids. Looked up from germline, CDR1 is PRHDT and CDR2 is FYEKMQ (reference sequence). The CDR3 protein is CASSSLAGGPIPSYEQYF. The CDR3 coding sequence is TGTGCCAGCAGCTCACTAGCGGGAGGGCCTATTCCCTCCTACGAGCAGTACTTC.

CDR3 nucleotides: TGTGCCAGCAGTTTGGTGCAGGGAGGTGGCTACGAGCAGTACTTC. Its protein is CASSLVQGGGYEQYF. The chain has TRBV6-5 and TRBJ2-7; maybe TRBD2 (6 bases). V lost 4 bases and J 3 bases, leaving 16 bases between the germline ends. This CDR3 spans 15 amino acids. Germline V gene data show CDR1 as MNHEY and CDR2 as SVGAGI.

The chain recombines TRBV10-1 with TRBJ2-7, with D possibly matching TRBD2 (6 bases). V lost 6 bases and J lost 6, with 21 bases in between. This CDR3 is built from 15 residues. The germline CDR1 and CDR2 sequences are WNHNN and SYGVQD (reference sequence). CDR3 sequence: CASSPGPEGLCEQYF. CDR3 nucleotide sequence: TGCGCCAGCAGCCCGGGACCGGAGGGGCTTTGCGAGCAGTACTTC.

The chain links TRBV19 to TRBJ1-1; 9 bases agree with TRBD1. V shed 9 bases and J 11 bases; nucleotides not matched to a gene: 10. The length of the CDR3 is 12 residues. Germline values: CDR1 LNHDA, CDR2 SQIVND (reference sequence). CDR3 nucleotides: TGTGCCAGCAAATGGGGACAGGGCCTGGCTTTCTTT. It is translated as CASKWGQGLAFF.

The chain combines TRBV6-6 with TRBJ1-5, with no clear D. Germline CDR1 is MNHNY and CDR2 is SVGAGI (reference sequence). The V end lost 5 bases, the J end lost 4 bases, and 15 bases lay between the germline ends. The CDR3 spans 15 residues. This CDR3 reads CASSGRVIGNQPQHF. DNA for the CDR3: TGTGCCAGCAGTGGGAGGGTCATCGGAAATCAGCCCCAGCATTTT.

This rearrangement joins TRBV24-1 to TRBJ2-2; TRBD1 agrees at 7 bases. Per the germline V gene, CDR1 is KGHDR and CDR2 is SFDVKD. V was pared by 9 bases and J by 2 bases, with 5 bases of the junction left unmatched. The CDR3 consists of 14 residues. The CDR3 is CATGRQGNTGELFF. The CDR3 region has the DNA TGTGCCACCGGACGACAGGGTAACACCGGGGAGCTGTTTTTT.

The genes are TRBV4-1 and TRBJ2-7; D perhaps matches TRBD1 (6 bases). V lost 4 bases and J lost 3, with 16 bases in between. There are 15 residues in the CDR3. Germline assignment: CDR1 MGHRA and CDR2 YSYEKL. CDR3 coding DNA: TGCGCCAGCAGCCTAGAACAGGGTTCCCTCTACGAGCAGTACTTC. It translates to CASSLEQGSLYEQYF.

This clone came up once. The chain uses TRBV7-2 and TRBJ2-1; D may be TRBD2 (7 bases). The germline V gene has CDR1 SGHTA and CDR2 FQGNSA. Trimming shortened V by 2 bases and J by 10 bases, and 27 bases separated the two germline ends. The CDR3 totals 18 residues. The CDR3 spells CASSLRYKERDMGSEQFF. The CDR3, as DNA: TGTGCCAGCAGCTTACGATACAAGGAGCGGGACATGGGATCCGAGCAGTTCTTC.

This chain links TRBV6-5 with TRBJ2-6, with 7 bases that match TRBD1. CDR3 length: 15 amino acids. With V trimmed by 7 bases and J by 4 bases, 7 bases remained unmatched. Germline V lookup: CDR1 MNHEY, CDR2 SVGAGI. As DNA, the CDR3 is TGTGCCAGCACCAAACAGGGGCTAGGGGCCAACGTCCTGACTTTC. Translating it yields CASTKQGLGANVLTF.

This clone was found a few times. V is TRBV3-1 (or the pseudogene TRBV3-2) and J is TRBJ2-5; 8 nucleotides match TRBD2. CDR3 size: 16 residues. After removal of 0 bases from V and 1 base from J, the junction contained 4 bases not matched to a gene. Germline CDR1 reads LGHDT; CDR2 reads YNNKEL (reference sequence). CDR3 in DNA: TGTGCCAGCAGCCAAGACGGGGGGGGCAGCCAAGAGACCCAGTACTTC. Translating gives CASSQDGGGSQETQYF.

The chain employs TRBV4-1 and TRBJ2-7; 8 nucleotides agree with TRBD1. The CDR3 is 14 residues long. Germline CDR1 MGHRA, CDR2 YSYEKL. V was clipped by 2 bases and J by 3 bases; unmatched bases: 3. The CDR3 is CASSQPGQDYEQYF. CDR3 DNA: TGCGCCAGCAGCCAACCGGGACAGGACTACGAGCAGTACTTC.

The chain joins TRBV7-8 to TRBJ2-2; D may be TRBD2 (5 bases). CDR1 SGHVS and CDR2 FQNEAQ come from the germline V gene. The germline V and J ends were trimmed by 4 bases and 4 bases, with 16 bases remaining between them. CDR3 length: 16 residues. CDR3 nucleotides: TGTGCCAGCAGCTCCCATCGGACTTCCCTCACCGGGGAGCTGTTTTTT. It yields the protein CASSSHRTSLTGELFF.

The CDR3 DNA sequence: TGCGCCAGCAGCCAATTGGCCGGGACAGGACACTACGAGCAGTACTTC. It encodes CASSQLAGTGHYEQYF. This rearrangement joins TRBV4-1 to TRBJ2-7; TRBD1 agrees at 8 bases. CDR1 MGHRA and CDR2 YSYEKL come from the germline V gene. J lost 3 bases, V lost 2 bases, and 9 bases had no gene match. CDR3 length: 16 amino acids.

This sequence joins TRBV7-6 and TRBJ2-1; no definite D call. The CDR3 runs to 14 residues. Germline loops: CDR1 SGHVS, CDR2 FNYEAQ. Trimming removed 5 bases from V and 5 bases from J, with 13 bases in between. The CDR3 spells CASSPSSGNNEQFF. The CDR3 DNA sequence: TGTGCCAGCAGCCCAAGTTCGGGTAACAATGAGCAGTTCTTC.